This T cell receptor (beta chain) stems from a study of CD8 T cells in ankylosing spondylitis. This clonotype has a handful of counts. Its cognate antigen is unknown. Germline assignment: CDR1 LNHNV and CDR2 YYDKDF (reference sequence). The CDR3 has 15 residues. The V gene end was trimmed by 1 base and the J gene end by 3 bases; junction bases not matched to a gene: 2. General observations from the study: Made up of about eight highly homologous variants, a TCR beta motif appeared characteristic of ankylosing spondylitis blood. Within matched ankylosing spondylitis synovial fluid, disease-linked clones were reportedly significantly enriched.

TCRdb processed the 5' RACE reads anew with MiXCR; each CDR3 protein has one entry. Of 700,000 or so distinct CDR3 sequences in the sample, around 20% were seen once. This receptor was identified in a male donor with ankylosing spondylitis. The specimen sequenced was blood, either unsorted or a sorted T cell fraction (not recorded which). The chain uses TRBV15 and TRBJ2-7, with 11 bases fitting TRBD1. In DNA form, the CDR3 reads TGTGCCACCAGCAGAGGGACAGGGGGCTTCTACGAGCAGTACTTC. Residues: CATSRGTGGFYEQYF.